This TCR beta chain comes out of a study of blood T cell repertoires in COVID-19. Patients at the Seattle site were enrolled during active infection and followed longitudinally. In the original workflow: How many nucleated cells were present was estimated from reference gene primer amplification. TCRdb keeps only in-frame clones here, not all; method: immunoSEQ multiplex PCR. V, J and clone size derive from that table, while D and trimming were established from the DNA sequence. The sample has around 200,000 clones, 85% to 90% seen once; the top ten hold over 15%. CDR1 is LNHDA and CDR2 is SQIVND in the germline V gene (reference sequence). Trimming removed 3 bases from V and 7 bases from J, with 15 bases in between. This CDR3 has 15 amino acids.

The clonotype was recovered from an older person with COVID-19, enrolled during active disease. The material sequenced was peripheral blood. The rearrangement joins TRBV19 to TRBJ2-2, with D perhaps TRBD2 (6 bases). The DNA of the CDR3 is TGTGCCAGTAGTATTGGAGGGGAGATAAGCGGGGAGCTGTTTTTT. Translation gives CASSIGGEISGELFF. Complete variable domain (other parts from reference TRBV19 and TRBJ2-2): DGGITQSPKYLFRKEGQNVTLSCEQNLNHDAMYWYRQDPGQGLRLIYYSQIVNDFQKGDIAEGYSVSREKKESFPLTVTSAQKNPTAFYLCASSIGGEISGELFFGEGSRLTVL.